This T cell receptor beta chain was profiled in a study of CD8 T cells in Susac syndrome. An input of about 0.5 to 1 ug of RNA was subjected to reverse transcription using random hexamers. Across 54 Vbeta and 13 Jbeta, TCR beta CDR3 was amplified with immunoSEQ multiplex PCR. TCRdb re-called the immunoSEQ multiplex PCR reads through MiXCR, storing one row per CDR3 protein. The table shows about 120,000 distinct CDR3 sequences, with just over 95% occurring only once. V gave up 3 bases and J gave up 2 bases, with 10 bases separating them. From germline, CDR1 is SGHRS and CDR2 YFSETQ. The CDR3 covers 14 residues. TEMRA cells were enriched by FACS, while CD8+ and CD4+ T cells were obtained through a negative isolation that was performed magnetically.

The receptor was derived from a human donor with Susac syndrome. The genes are TRBV5-1 and TRBJ2-3, with a tentative D call TRBD2 (6 bases). Sequencing used CD4+ T cells from PBMCs. The CDR3 sequence: CASSSGLITDTQYF. CDR3 nucleotides: TGCGCCAGCAGCTCGGGACTGATCACAGATACGCAGTATTTT.